This T cell receptor beta chain was observed in a study of tumour-infiltrating T cells in Burkitt lymphoma. Findings and caveats of the study: Several public clonotypes were shared across many Burkitt lymphoma patients.

The data were produced by immunoSEQ multiplex PCR, yet TCRdb's version contains in-frame clones alone and is incomplete. The top ten clones hold 6.9% of a sample with fewer than 650 clones, 95% to 98% of them seen once. This clone showed up just once. The antigen is undetermined. This CDR3 is built from 14 residues. The germline V gene encodes CDR1 SGHDT and CDR2 YYEEEE. Trimming shortened V by 3 bases and J by 2 bases, and 12 bases separated the two germline ends. The receptor's source is a human donor with Burkitt lymphoma. Sample: tumor tissue. The chain uses TRBV5-6 and TRBJ2-7; D is unclear. The CDR3: CASSSITVTYEQYF. DNA of the CDR3: TGTGCCAGCAGCTCGATTACAGTAACCTACGAGCAGTACTTC.